The sequence of this T cell receptor beta chain was determined in a study of T cells after posttransplantation cyclophosphamide. Points from the study as a whole: Skin or GI-infiltrating T cells shared few TRB sequences with blood.

CDR3 length: 17 amino acids. Trimming at V came to 4 bases and at J to 2 bases, leaving 7 bases not matched to a gene. Looked up from germline, CDR1 is SEHNR and CDR2 is FQNEAQ (reference sequence). This clone was detected many times. Its antigen is still unknown. Profiled with immunoSEQ multiplex PCR; TCRdb holds only in-frame clones, not every one. The record shows approximately 34,000 clones for this sample, with no singletons present. This TCR came from a woman aged 45-59 years in good health and a related stem cell transplant donor. The J gene is TRBJ1-5, the V gene TRBV7-9; 11 nucleotides match TRBD1. The material sequenced was PBMCs. This CDR3 reads CASSSGTGGRGNQPQHF. The CDR3 DNA reads TGTGCCAGCAGCTCAGGGACAGGGGGAAGGGGCAATCAGCCCCAGCATTTT.